What follows is one T cell receptor beta chain and its context. PCR used 60 Vbeta primers and 13 Jbeta primers. Repertoires were generated with immunoSEQ multiplex PCR, while TCRdb's copy carries only in-frame clones and drops some. The table includes approximately 150,000 clones, over 60% detected once. The sample originates from a study of cytomegalovirus exposure and HLA in healthy donors. CDR3 size: 14 residues. Unmatched junction bases numbered 5, after V lost 4 bases and J lost 2 bases. In germline, CDR1 is ENHRY, CDR2 SYGVKD. The chain is built from TRBV10-3 and TRBJ2-7, with 7 nucleotides matching TRBD2. The sequence was collected from a man aged 40-49 years in good health and CMV-seronegative. The sequenced material came from PBMCs. CDR3 amino acids: CAISGGGRAYEQYF. The CDR3 nucleotides are TGTGCCATCAGTGGGGGTGGGAGGGCCTACGAGCAGTACTTC.